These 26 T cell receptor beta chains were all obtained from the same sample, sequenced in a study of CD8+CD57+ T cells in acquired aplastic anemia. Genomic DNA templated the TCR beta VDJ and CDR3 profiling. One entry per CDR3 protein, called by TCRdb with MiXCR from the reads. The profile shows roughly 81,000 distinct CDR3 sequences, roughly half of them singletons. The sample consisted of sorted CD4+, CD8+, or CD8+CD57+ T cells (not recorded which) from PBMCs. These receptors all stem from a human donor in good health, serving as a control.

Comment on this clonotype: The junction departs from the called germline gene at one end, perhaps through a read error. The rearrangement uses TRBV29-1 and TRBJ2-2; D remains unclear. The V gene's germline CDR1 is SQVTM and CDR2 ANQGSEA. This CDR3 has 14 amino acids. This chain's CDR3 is CAWSARFESGELFF. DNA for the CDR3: TGTGCCTGGAGTGCAAGGTTTGAATCCGGGGAGCTGTTTTTT.

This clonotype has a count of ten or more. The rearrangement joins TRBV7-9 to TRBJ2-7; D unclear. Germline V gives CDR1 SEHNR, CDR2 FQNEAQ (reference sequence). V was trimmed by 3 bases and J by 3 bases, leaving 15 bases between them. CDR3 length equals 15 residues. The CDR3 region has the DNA TGTGCCAGCAGCTTTGCTGCATCGCCCTACTACGAGCAGTACTTC. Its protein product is CASSFAASPYYEQYF.

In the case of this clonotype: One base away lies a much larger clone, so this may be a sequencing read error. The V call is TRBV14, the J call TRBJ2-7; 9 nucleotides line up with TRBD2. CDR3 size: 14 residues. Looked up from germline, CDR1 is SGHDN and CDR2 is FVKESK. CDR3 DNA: TGTGCCAGCAGTCCTCAGACTAGCGGCTACGAGCGGTACTTC. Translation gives CASSPQTSGYERYF.

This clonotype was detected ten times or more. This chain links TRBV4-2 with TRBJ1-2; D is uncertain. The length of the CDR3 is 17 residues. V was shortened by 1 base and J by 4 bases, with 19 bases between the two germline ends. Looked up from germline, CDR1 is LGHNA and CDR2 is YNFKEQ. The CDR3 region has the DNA TGTGCCAGCAGCCAAGGGAGCCTGGGCAGGTCGGGCTATGGCTACACCTTC. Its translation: CASSQGSLGRSGYGYTF.

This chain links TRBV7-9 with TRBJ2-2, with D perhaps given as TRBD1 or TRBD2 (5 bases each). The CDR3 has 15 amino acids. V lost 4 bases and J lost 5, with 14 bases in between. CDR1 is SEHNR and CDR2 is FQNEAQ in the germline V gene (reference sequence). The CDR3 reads CASSYPGTPTGELFF. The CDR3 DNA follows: TGTGCCAGCAGCTATCCCGGGACCCCGACCGGGGAGCTGTTTTTT.

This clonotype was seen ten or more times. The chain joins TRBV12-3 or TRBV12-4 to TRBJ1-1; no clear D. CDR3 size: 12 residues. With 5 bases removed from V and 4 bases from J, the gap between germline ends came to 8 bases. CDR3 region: CASSTRGTEAFF. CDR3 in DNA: TGTGCCAGCAGTACTCGCGGCACTGAAGCTTTCTTT.

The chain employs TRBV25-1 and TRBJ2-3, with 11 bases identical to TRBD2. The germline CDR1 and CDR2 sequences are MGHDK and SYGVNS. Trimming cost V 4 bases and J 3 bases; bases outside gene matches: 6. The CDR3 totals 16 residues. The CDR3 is CASSALAGGKTDTQYF. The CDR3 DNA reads TGTGCCAGCAGTGCCCTAGCGGGAGGAAAGACAGATACGCAGTATTTT.

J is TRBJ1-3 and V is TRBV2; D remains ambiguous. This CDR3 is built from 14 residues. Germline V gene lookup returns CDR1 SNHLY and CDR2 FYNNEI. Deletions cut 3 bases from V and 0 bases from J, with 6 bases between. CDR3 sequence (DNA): TGTGCCAGCAGTGAGGAGGACTCTGGAAACACCATATATTTT. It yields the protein CASSEEDSGNTIYF.

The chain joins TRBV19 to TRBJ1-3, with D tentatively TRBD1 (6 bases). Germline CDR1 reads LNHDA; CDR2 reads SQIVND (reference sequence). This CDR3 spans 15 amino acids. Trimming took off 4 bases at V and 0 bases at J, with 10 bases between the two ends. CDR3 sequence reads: CASSTQGFSGNTIYF. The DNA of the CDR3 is TGTGCCAGTAGTACACAGGGATTCTCTGGAAACACCATATATTTT.

CDR3 DNA: TGCAGTGCCGGGGGACAGGGGGTCTACGAGCAGTACTTC. It codes for CSAGGQGVYEQYF. The chain carries TRBV20-1 and TRBJ2-7; 11 nucleotides match TRBD1. This CDR3 is 13 amino acids long. The germline V gene encodes CDR1 DFQATT and CDR2 SNEGSKA (reference sequence). V lost 6 bases, J lost 3 bases, and 4 bases stayed unmatched.

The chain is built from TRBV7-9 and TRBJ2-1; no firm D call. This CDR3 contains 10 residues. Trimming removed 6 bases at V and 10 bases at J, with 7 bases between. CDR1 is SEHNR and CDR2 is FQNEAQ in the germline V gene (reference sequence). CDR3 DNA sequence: TGTGCCAGCAGTAGGCGGGAGCAGTTCTTC. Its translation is CASSRREQFF.

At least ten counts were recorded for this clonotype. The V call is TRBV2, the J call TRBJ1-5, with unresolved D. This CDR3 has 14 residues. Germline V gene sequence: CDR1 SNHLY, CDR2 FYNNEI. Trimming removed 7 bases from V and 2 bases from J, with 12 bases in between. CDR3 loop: CASTRAGGNQPQHF. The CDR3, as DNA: TGTGCCAGCACGAGGGCTGGCGGCAATCAGCCCCAGCATTTT. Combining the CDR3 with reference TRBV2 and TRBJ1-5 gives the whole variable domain EPEVTQTPSHQVTQMGQEVILRCVPISNHLYFYWYRQILGQKVEFLVSFYNNEISEKSEIFDDQFSVERPDGSNFTLKIRSTKLEDSAMYFCASTRAGGNQPQHFGDGTRLSIL.

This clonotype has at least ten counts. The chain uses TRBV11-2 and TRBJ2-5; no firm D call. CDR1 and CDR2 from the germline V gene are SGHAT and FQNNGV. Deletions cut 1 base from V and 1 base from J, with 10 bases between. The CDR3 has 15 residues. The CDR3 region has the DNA TGTGCCAGCAGCTTAGCTTACGGCAGCCAAGAGACCCAGTACTTC. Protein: CASSLAYGSQETQYF.

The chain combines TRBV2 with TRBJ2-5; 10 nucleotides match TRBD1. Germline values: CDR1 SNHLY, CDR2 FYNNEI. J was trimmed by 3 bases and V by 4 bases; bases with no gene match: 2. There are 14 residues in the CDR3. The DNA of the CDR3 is TGTGCCAGCAGTGGACAGGGGGCGGAAGAGACCCAGTACTTC. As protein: CASSGQGAEETQYF.

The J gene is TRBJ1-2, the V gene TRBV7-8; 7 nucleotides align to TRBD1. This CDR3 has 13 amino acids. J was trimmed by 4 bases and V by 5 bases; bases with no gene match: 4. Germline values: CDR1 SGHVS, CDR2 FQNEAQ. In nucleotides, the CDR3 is TGTGCCAGCAGCCGGACAGGTGGCTATGGCTACACCTTC. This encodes CASSRTGGYGYTF.

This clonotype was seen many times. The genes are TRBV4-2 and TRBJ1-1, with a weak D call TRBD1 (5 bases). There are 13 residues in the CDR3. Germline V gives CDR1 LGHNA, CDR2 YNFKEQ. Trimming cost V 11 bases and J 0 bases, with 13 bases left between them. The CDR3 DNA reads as TGTGCCCATTCGGCAGGGATGAACACTGAAGCTTTCTTT. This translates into CAHSAGMNTEAFF.

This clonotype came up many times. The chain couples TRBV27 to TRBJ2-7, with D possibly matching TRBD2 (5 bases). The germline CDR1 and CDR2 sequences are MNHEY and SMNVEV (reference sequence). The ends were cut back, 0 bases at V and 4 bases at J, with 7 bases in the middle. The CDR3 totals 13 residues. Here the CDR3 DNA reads TGTGCCAGCAGTTTATCGACGGGGTACGAGCAGTACTTC. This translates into CASSLSTGYEQYF.

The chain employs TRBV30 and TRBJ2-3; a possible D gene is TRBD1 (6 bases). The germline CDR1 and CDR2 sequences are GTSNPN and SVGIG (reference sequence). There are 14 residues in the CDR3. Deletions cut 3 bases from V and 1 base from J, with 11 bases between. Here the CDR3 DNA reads TGTGCCTGGAGAACGAAGGGGGGCACAGATACGCAGTATTTT. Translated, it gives CAWRTKGGTDTQYF.

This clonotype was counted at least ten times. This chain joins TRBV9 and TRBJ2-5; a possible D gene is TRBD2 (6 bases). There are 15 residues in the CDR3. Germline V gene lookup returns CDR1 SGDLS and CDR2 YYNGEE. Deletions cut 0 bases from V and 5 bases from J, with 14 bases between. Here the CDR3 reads CASSVGWGDTETQYF. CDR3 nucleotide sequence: TGTGCCAGCAGCGTAGGGTGGGGGGATACGGAGACCCAGTACTTC.

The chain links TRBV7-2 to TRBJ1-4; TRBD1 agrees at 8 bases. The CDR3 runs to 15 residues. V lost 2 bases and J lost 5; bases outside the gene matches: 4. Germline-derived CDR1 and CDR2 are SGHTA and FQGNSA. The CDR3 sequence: CASSLQTGANEKLFF. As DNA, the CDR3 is TGTGCCAGCAGCTTACAGACAGGGGCAAATGAAAAACTGTTTTTT.

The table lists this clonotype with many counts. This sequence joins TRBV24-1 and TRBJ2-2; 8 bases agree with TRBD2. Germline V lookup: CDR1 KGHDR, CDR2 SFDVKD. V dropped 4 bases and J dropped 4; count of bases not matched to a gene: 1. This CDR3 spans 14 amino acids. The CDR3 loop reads CATSESGGTGELFF. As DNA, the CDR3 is TGTGCCACCAGTGAGAGCGGGGGCACCGGGGAGCTGTTTTTT.

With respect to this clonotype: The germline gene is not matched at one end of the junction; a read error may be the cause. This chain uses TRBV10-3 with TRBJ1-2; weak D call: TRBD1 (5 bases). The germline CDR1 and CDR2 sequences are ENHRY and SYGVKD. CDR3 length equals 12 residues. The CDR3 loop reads CASSSRDYGYTF. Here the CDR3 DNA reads TGTGCCAGCAGTTCCAGGGACTATGGCTACACCTTC.

The CDR3 loop is CASSQMTGGDGYTF. The CDR3 nucleotides are TGTGCCAGCAGCCAAATGACAGGGGGCGATGGCTACACCTTC. The chain uses TRBV2 and TRBJ1-2; 10 positions agree with TRBD1. The germline V gene encodes CDR1 SNHLY and CDR2 FYNNEI. The CDR3 consists of 14 residues. J lost 6 bases, V lost 6 bases, and 7 bases had no gene match.

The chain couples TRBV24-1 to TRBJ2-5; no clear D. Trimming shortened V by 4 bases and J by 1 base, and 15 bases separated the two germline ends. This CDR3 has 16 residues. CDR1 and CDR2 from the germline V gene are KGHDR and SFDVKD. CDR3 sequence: CATSDSSRRAQETQYF. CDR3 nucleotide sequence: TGTGCCACCAGTGACAGCTCCCGACGCGCCCAAGAGACCCAGTACTTC.

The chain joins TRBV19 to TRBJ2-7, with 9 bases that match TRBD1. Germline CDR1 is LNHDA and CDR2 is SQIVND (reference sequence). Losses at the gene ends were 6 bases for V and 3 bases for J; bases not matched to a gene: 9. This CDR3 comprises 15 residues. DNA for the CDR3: TGTGCCAGTAGATACGGGGACAGGGATGTCTACGAGCAGTACTTC. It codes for CASRYGDRDVYEQYF.

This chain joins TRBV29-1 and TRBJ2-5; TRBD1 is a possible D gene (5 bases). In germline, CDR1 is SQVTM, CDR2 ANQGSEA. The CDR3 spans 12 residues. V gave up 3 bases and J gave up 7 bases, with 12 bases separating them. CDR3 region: CSVELGRGTQYF. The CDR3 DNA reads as TGCAGCGTTGAGCTCGGAAGGGGGACCCAGTACTTC.